The sequence of this T cell receptor (beta chain) was determined in a study of T cells in Graves' hyperthyroidism and ophthalmopathy. PBMCs were collected from an approximately 9.3 ml volume of fresh peripheral blood. This clonotype was picked up a small number of times. The antigen is unknown. This CDR3 comprises 15 residues. CDR1 is LNHDA, CDR2 SQIVND, per germline (reference sequence). Trimming removed 5 bases from V and 7 bases from J; junction bases left unmatched: 7. Amplification yielded TCR beta CDR3 regions, with RNA transcripts as the source. The HTBI primer set was used in a first-round RT-PCR of the TCR CDR3. TCRdb used MiXCR to reprocess the multiplex PCR reads, holding one entry per CDR3 protein. The sample holds fewer than 900,000 distinct CDR3 sequences, about 15% seen once. Overall study results and limits: By a 13 V-J model, ophthalmopathy was set apart from stable hyperthyroidism. Blood also contained most expanded thyroid clonotypes above 0.001. Prediction of ophthalmopathy progression came a median roughly 6.6 months pre-onset.

The chain links TRBV19 to TRBJ2-7; 14 bases line up with TRBD2. What was sequenced was blood. The receptor comes from a man aged 18 to 30 with Graves' hyperthyroidism. For the CDR3, the DNA is TGTGCCAGTAGTGGGACTAGCGGGAGTCCGTGGGAGCAGTACTTC. Protein product: CASSGTSGSPWEQYF.